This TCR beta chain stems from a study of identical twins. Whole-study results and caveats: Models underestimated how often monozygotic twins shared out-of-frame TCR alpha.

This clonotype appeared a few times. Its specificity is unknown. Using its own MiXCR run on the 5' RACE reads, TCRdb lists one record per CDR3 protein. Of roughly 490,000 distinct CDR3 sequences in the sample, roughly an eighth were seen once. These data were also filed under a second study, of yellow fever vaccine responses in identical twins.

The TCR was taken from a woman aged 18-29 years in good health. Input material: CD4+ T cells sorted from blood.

The CDR3 nucleotides are TGTGCCAACAAGCGGGAGGGCAGGAATGAGCAGTTCTTC. This encodes CANKREGRNEQFF. The V gene is TRBV6-1, the J gene TRBJ2-1; TRBD2 agrees at 10 bases. V was pared by 10 bases and J by 7 bases, with 7 bases of the junction left unmatched. Per germline, CDR1 MNHNS and CDR2 SASEGT. There are 13 residues in the CDR3.